The present T cell receptor (beta chain) was sequenced within a study of T cell responses to AZD1222 COVID-19 vaccine. Overall study results and limits: Close to half of all spike-specific TCRs reportedly target regions of the variants that are unmutated. After two AZD1222 doses, spike-specific TCR breadth and depth rose versus day 0.

The CDR3 consists of 14 residues. CDR1 and CDR2 from the germline V gene are SSHAT and FNYEAQ (reference sequence). Sequencing used immunoSEQ multiplex PCR; TCRdb keeps in-frame clones, though not all of them. The sample holds fewer than 110,000 clones, around nine tenths seen once. As to this clone: Antigen specificity is unknown. A read error may produce the germline difference seen at one junction end.

The source of this sequence is an adult in good health. This sequence joins TRBV7-7 and TRBJ2-7; a weak D match, TRBD1 (5 bases). Material: peripheral blood, obtained on day 0 of AZD1222 vaccination. CDR3 bases: TGTGCTAGCAGCTTACAGGTAGGGTCCTACGAGCAGTACTTC. Translation gives CASSLQVGSYEQYF.